The clone carrying this TCR beta chain occurred a few times. Its target is not known. The junction shows a germline mismatch at one end, possibly a read error. The time point here: patch test 1, 2 weeks after DPC sensitization. Stated treatment: therapeutic diphenylcyclopropenone sensitization with weekly scalp DPC. One entry per CDR3 protein results from TCRdb running MiXCR on the RACE reads. The sample includes 95,000 to 150,000 distinct CDR3 sequences, roughly 13% seen only once; the top ten take 0.9% to 0.95%. The sample comes from a study of human T cells and chemical hapten exposure. Study information: DPC at 0.01% went onto the upper back in patch tests, read at 6 days. The study's findings and limits: Relative to control repertoires, expanded TCRs gave rise to significantly more large CDR3 similarity clusters.

Specimen: whole blood, collected in connection with sensitization to the hapten diphenylcyclopropenone (DPC). The sequence was collected from a man aged 18-30 years with alopecia areata. Some clones in this sample may be carry-over from other donors' samples.

The CDR3 region is CASSFQGGYDSPLHF. The DNA for the CDR3 is TGTGCCAGCAGCTTCCAAGGGGGCTATGATTCACCCCTCCACTTT. The genes are TRBV7-2 and TRBJ1-6; 7 bases line up with TRBD1. This CDR3 has 15 residues. Germline V gene lookup returns CDR1 SGHTA and CDR2 FQGNSA.